This T cell receptor (beta chain) was found in a study of shared clonotypes between healthy human individuals. The CDR3 consists of 16 residues. The V gene end was trimmed by 5 bases and the J gene end by 4 bases; junction bases not matched to a gene: 13. The germline CDR1 and CDR2 sequences are GTSNPN and SVGIG (reference sequence). Generated by immunoSEQ multiplex PCR, the TCRdb table keeps only in-frame clones and is missing some. The table has around 2.1 million clones, roughly 95% seen once. This chain connects TRBV30 to TRBJ1-2; 10 positions match TRBD1. The receptor was derived from a man younger than 35 in good health. Material for sequencing was naive CD4+ T cells sorted from blood. As to subset: CD45RA+ positively selected. DNA of the CDR3: TGTGCCTGGGGAAAAGAGGGGGACAGGGGATTCTATGGCTACACCTTC. Its translation is CAWGKEGDRGFYGYTF. The full variable domain, its missing parts supplied by reference TRBV30 and TRBJ1-2, is SQTIHQWPATLVQPVGSPLSLECTVEGTSNPNLYWYRQAAGRGLQLLFYSVGIGQISSEVPQNLSASRPQDRQFILSSKKLLLSDSGFYLCAWGKEGDRGFYGYTFGSGTRLTVV.